This T cell receptor (beta chain) emerged from a study of cytomegalovirus exposure and HLA in healthy donors. Across the study: Of the donors genotyped, some 400 in all, about 76% fell in the Caucasian-associated ancestry cluster. The study's findings and limits: Further analysis, carried out later, found HLA-associated TCR beta chains more clonally expanded than equally common other chains. Per published reports, the classifier diagnosed cytomegalovirus status with high specificity and sensitivity.

This clone was detected only a few times. Antigen: not known. The germline V gene has CDR1 SGHDT and CDR2 YYEEEE. The CDR3 consists of 17 residues. The ends were cut back, 0 bases at V and 1 base at J, with 16 bases in the middle. PCR used 60 Vbeta primers and 13 Jbeta primers. TCRdb keeps only in-frame clones here, not all; method: immunoSEQ multiplex PCR. The sample has about 72,000 clones; 65% to 70% are singletons. This TCR derives from a man aged 40-50 years in good health and CMV-seropositive. Sequences were obtained from PBMCs. The rearrangement joins TRBV5-6 to TRBJ1-2; D may be TRBD1 (5 bases). The chain's CDR3 is CASSLEDSLLFNYGYTF. The DNA for the CDR3 is TGTGCCAGCAGCTTGGAAGACAGCCTACTCTTTAACTATGGCTACACCTTC. Together with reference TRBV5-6 and TRBJ1-2, the CDR3 gives the full variable domain: DAGVTQSPTHLIKTRGQQVTLRCSPKSGHDTVSWYQQALGQGPQFIFQYYEEEERQRGNFPDRFSGHQFPNYSSELNVNALLLGDSALYLCASSLEDSLLFNYGYTFGSGTRLTVV.